Sequencing of this TCR beta chain was carried out in a study of OX40 agonist ivuxolimab in advanced cancers. As for the study more broadly: Ivuxolimab was an agonistic, fully human IgG2 monoclonal antibody directed against OX40 (CD134), a costimulatory receptor. Intravenous ivuxolimab was administered to patients every 2 weeks at six dose levels: 0.01, 0.1, 0.3, 1.5, 3 and 10 mg/kg. Of the approximately 54 dose-escalation patients, hepatocellular carcinoma was present in 19, melanoma in approximately 15, renal cell carcinoma in 9 and head and neck cancer in 9. In the dose-escalation cohort, roughly four fifths of patients were male, and the mean age was approximately 60 years, with a range of about 20 to 90. Prior anti-PD-1, anti-PD-L1 or anti-CTLA-4 therapy was permitted, and approximately 40% of dose-escalation patients had received checkpoint inhibitors. Partial responses occurred in three dose-escalation patients, of whom one had hepatocellular carcinoma and two had cutaneous melanoma. The purpose of peripheral TCRbeta sequencing was to test whether ivuxolimab changed TCR sequence diversity and led to clonal T-cell expansion. The paper reports the monotherapy dose-escalation portion (N = 52 patients) of the phase I ivuxolimab trial. The paper as a whole reports these results and caveats: Which antigens the clonally expanded peripheral T cells were specific for was not determined. Low levels of normalized T-cell clonal expansion were also seen in some nonresponding patients. At doses of 0.1 to 3.0 mg/kg, clonal expansion of both CD4+ and CD8+ blood T cells was observed from baseline to week 6. In the 0.1-3.0 mg/kg groups, partial responders had among the lowest normalized peripheral clonal expansion, particularly in CD8+ T cells. After ivuxolimab, more expanded clones were found on average in CD8+ T cells than in CD4+ T cells.

The germline V gene gives CDR1 as MNHEY and CDR2 as SVGAGI. Measured from the cysteine to the phenylalanine, the CDR3 is 14 residues long. Solely the CDR3 DNA is kept, with 42 bases framed from the first base. V gives up 3 bases and J gives up 4 bases, and the segment between their germline ends measures 12 bases. Regarding this clone: The clone's antigen remains unknown. No base quality values were provided; no much bigger clone lies one nucleotide off.

For sequencing of the TCRbeta CDR3 region, genomic DNA was extracted from the sorted cells. TCRbeta CDR3 regions were sequenced using the immunoSEQ Assay. What TCRdb holds here is the immuneACCESS table cut down to in-frame rearrangements. Part of the clones is not present; checked against another copy, under half of the missing clones reflect an unresolved V gene, and the others are unexplained. In all, the sample holds tens of thousands of clones, and roughly nine tenths of those were seen once. The ten largest clones represent roughly 40% of the sample. Patients with a history of autoimmune disease or receiving systemic immunosuppression were excluded from the trial. Peripheral blood for TCR sequencing was collected from all dose cohorts at baseline, on cycle 4 day 1, and on cycle 7 day 1. Samples were obtained from an open-label, multicenter, first-in-human phase I dose-escalation trial of ivuxolimab. Adults with locally advanced or metastatic melanoma, renal cell, hepatocellular, or head and neck squamous cell carcinoma were enrolled in the trial. Before TCR sequencing, CD4+ T cells and CD8+ T cells from peripheral blood were sorted into separate populations.

The input for sequencing was CD4+ or CD8+ T cells sorted from blood, taken in a trial of the OX40 agonist ivuxolimab. The V gene is TRBV6-5 and the J gene is TRBJ1-1; a confident D gene designation cannot be given. The receptor was isolated from an adult with an advanced solid tumor such as melanoma, head and neck, liver or kidney cancer. The DNA sequence reads TGTGCCAGCAGTTATCAGTCGCCTGGCACTGAAGCTTTCTTT. It translates to CASSYQSPGTEAFF.